Detailed here is one TCR beta chain. Its target is unknown. The data originate from a study of T-cell memory formation after mild COVID-19. This CDR3 is 14 amino acids long. V lost 6 bases and J 1 base, leaving 10 bases between the germline ends. Germline CDR1 SGHTA, CDR2 FQGNSA. Study-level points and caveats: Of the contracting clones, CD4+ ones lay mainly in CM and EM, and CD8+ ones in EMRA.

TCRdb reanalysed the 5' RACE reads using MiXCR and keeps one entry per CDR3 protein. The sample consists of hundreds of thousands of distinct CDR3 sequences, 18% of them appearing once. V is TRBV7-2 and J is TRBJ1-3; D is ambiguous. This clonotype was obtained from a man between 18 and 29 years old who had mild COVID-19 (a few samples of this study predate the infection). Cell type and time point are not known. The sample was PBMCs or a T cell subset sorted from them (not recorded which). The chain's CDR3 is CASSSWESGNTIYF. DNA of the CDR3: TGTGCCAGCAGTTCCTGGGAATCTGGAAACACCATATATTTT.